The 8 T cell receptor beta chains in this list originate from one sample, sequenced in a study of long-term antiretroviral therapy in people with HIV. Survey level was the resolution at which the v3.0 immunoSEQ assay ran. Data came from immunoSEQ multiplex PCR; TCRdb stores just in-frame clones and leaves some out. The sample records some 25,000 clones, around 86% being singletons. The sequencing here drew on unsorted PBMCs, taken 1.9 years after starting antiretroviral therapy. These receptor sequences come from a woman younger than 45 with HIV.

The CDR3 spells CAWSFADTQYF. CDR3 coding DNA: TGTGCCTGGAGTTTCGCAGATACGCAGTATTTT. This sequence joins TRBV30 and TRBJ2-3; D gene uncertain. Looked up from germline, CDR1 is GTSNPN and CDR2 is SVGIG (reference sequence). The germline V and J ends were trimmed by 2 bases and 4 bases, with 4 bases remaining between them. The CDR3 runs to 11 residues.

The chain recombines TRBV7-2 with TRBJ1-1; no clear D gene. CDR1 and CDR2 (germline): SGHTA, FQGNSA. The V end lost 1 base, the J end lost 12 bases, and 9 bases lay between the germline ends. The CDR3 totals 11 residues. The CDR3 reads CASSLDKAPFF. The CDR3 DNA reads TGTGCCAGCAGCTTAGACAAGGCACCTTTCTTT.

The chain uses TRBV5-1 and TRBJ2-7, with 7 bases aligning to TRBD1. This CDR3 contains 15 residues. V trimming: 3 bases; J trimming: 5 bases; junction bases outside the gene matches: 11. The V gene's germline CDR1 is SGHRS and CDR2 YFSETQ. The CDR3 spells CASSSAPGQDHEQYF. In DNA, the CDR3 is TGCGCCAGCAGCTCTGCACCCGGACAGGACCACGAGCAGTACTTC.

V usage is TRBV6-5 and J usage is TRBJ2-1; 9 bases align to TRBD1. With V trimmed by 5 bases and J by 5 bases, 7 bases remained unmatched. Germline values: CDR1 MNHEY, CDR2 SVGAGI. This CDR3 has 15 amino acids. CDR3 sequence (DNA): TGTGCCAGCAGTCTCGGACAGGGGTTCAACAATGAGCAGTTCTTC. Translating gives CASSLGQGFNNEQFF.

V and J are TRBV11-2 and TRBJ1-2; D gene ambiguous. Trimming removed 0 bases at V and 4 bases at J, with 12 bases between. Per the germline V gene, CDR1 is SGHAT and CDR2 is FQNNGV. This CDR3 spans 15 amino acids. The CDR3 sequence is CASSLEPSVGYGYTF. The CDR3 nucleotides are TGTGCCAGCAGCTTAGAACCATCCGTGGGCTATGGCTACACCTTC.

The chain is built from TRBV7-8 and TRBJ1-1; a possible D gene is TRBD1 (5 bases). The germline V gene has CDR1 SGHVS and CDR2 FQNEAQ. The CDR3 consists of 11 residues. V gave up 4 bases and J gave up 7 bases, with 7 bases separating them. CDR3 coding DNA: TGTGCCAGCAGCTCAGGACATGAAGCTTTCTTT. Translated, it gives CASSSGHEAFF.

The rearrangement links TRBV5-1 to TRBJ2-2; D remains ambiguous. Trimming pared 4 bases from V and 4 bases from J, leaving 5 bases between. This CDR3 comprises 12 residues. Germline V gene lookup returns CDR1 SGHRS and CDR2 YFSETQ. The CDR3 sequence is CASSVGTGELFF. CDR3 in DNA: TGCGCCAGCAGCGTAGGCACCGGGGAGCTGTTTTTT.

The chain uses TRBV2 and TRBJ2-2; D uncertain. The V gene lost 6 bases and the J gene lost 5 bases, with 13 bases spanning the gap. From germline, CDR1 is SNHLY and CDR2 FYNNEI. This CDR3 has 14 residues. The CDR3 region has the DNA TGTGCCAGCAGGATGCCACTACAGACCGGGGAGCTGTTTTTT. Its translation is CASRMPLQTGELFF.